The T cell receptor beta chain under discussion was sequenced for a study of T cell repertoires in cytomegalovirus infection (dated by TCRdb to between 2018 and 2020). For context, the study as a whole: Donor HLA type was relevant to the analysis, because carriage of CMV infection together with the matching HLA type was indicated by public TCR beta signatures.

What the work shows at the level of the full study, not this receptor alone: The ex vivo response was dominated by HLA-C-restricted CMV-specific TCR beta clonotypes, and the single most frequent clonotype in two of eight donors was supplied by these HLA-C-restricted clonotypes. In both this cohort and an independent roughly 350-donor cohort, the cumulative frequency of public TCR beta family members distinguished carriers of CMV infection plus the relevant HLA type.

About this clonotype itself: Its binding antigen is unknown. No much larger clonotype is one base removed from it; base qualities were not supplied.

The CDR3 goes from the cysteine to the phenylalanine over 14 residues. The DNA shown is the 42-base CDR3, in frame from base 1. CDR1 and CDR2, looked up from the germline V gene (reference sequence), are LNHNV and YYDKDF. Cut back by 1 base and 0 bases, the V and J ends lie 4 bases apart. TCRdb shows the sequencer as Illumina HiSeq 1500. TCRdb passed the public sequencing reads through fastp at Q25 and MiXCR, retaining productive beta sequences. Rows are combined by CDR3 protein, so each entry shows the most common genes and DNA. This sample gives 170,000 or so distinct CDR3 sequences in total; 13% to 15% of them show up just once. The ten largest account for 27% of the sample.

Sequencing was done on a sample of PBMCs. The V gene is TRBV15 and the J gene is TRBJ1-3; a confident D gene designation cannot be given. This sequence originates from a human donor in good health (CMV status not recorded). Some clones in this sample may be carry-over from other donors' samples. The nucleotides read TGTGCCACCAGCAGAGTTGGCTCTGGAAACACCATATATTTT. This is translated as CATSRVGSGNTIYF.